This T cell receptor beta chain was captured in a study of blood T cell repertoires in COVID-19. About the research overall: COVID-19 samples from acute and convalescent phases originated in the United States, Italy and Spain. Sample material is recorded as cDNA or gDNA derived from T cells, B-cell-depleted T cells, or PBMCs.

Original data processing: Amplification from reference gene primers served as the basis for estimated nucleated cell counts. Profiled with immunoSEQ multiplex PCR; TCRdb holds only in-frame clones, not every one. The V and J calls and clone size are taken from that table; D and trimming were inferred from the DNA. The sample shows 200,000 to 250,000 clones, about 83% of them seen only once. The CDR3 is 16 amino acids. The V gene lost 0 bases and the J gene lost 0 bases, with 12 bases spanning the gap. The germline V gene encodes CDR1 SGDLS and CDR2 YYNGEE. This TCR derives from a man aged 50-60 years with acute or convalescent COVID-19. The sequenced sample consisted of peripheral blood. The chain recombines TRBV9 with TRBJ1-1; unclear D gene. CDR3 loop: CASSVVSGRLNTEAFF. DNA for the CDR3: TGTGCCAGCAGCGTAGTATCCGGGAGGTTGAACACTGAAGCTTTCTTT. The full variable domain, its missing parts supplied by reference TRBV9 and TRBJ1-1, is DSGVTQTPKHLITATGQRVTLRCSPRSGDLSVYWYQQSLDQGLQFLIQYYNGEERAKGNILERFSAQQFPDLHSELNLSSLELGDSALYFCASSVVSGRLNTEAFFGQGTRLTVV.